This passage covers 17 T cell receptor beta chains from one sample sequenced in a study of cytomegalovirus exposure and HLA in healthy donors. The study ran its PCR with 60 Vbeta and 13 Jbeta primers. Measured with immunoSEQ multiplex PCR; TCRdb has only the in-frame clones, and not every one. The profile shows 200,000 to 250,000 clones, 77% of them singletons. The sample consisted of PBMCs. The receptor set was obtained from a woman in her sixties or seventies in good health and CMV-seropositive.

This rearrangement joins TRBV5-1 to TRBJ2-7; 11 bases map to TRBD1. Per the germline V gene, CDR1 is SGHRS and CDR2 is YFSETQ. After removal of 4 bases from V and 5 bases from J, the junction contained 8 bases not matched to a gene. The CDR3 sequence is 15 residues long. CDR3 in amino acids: CASSLLGTGGHEQYF. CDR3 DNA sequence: TGCGCCAGCAGCCTACTTGGGACAGGGGGACACGAGCAGTACTTC.

The CDR3 coding sequence is TGTGCCAGCGGTTCGGGAGGGTGGGAGACCCAGTACTTC. Translated, it gives CASGSGGWETQYF. The gene calls are TRBV2 and TRBJ2-5; 8 nucleotides match TRBD2. The V gene end was trimmed by 8 bases and the J gene end by 5 bases; junction bases not matched to a gene: 7. This CDR3 is 13 amino acids long. Per the germline V gene, CDR1 is SNHLY and CDR2 is FYNNEI.

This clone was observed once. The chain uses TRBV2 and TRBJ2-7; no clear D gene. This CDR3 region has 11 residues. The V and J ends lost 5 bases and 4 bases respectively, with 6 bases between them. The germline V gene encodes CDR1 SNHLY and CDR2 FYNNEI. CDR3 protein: CASSTEYEQYF. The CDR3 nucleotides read TGTGCCAGCAGTACAGAGTACGAGCAGTACTTC. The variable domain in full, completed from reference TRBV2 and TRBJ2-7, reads EPEVTQTPSHQVTQMGQEVILRCVPISNHLYFYWYRQILGQKVEFLVSFYNNEISEKSEIFDDQFSVERPDGSNFTLKIRSTKLEDSAMYFCASSTEYEQYFGPGTRLTVT.

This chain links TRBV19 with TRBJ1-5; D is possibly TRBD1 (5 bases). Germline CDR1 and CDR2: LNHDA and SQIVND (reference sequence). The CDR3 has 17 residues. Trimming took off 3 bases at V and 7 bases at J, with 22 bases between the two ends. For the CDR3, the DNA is TGTGCCAGTAGTATCGGGGGATTGTTAAGGGGTAAGCAGCCCCAGCATTTT. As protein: CASSIGGLLRGKQPQHF.

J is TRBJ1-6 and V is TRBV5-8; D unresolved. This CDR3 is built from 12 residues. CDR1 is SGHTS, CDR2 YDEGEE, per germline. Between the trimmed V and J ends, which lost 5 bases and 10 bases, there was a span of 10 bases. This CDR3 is CASREAPSPLHF. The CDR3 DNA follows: TGTGCCAGCAGAGAAGCCCCGTCACCCCTCCACTTT.

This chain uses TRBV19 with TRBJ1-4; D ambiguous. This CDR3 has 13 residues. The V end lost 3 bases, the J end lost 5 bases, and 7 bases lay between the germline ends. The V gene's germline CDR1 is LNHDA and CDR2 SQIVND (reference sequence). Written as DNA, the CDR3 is TGTGCCAGTAGTATCGGGTCGAATGAAAAACTGTTTTTT. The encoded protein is CASSIGSNEKLFF. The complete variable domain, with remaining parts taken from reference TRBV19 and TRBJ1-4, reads DGGITQSPKYLFRKEGQNVTLSCEQNLNHDAMYWYRQDPGQGLRLIYYSQIVNDFQKGDIAEGYSVSREKKESFPLTVTSAQKNPTAFYLCASSIGSNEKLFFGSGTQLSVL.

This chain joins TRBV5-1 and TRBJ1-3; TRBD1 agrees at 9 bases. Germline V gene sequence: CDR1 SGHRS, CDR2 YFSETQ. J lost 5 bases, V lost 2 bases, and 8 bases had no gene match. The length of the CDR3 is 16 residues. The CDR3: CASSFAGTGSRNTIYF. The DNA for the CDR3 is TGCGCCAGCAGCTTCGCCGGGACAGGGTCGCGAAACACCATATATTTT.

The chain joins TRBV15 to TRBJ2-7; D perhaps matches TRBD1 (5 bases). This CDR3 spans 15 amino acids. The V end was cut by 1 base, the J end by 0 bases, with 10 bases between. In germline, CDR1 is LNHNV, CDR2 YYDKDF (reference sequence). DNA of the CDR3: TGTGCCACCAGCAGAGGATGGGGCAGCTCCTACGAGCAGTACTTC. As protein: CATSRGWGSSYEQYF.

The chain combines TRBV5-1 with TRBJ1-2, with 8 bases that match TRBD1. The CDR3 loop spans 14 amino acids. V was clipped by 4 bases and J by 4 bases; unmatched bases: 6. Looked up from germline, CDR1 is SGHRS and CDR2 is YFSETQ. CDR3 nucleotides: TGCGCCAGCAGCCGACCGGGACAGGCCTATGGCTACACCTTC. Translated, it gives CASSRPGQAYGYTF.

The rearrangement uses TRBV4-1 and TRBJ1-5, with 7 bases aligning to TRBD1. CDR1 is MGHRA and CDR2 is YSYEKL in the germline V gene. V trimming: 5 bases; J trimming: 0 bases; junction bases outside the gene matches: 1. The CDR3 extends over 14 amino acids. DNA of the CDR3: TGCGCCAGCAGCACAGGGGATAGCAATCAGCCCCAGCATTTT. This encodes CASSTGDSNQPQHF.

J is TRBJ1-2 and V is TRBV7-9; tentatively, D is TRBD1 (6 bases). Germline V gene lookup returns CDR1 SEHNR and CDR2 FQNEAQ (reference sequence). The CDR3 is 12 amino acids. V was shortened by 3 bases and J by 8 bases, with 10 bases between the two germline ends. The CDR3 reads CASSLGAEGYTF. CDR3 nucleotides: TGTGCCAGCAGCTTGGGGGCGGAGGGCTACACCTTC.

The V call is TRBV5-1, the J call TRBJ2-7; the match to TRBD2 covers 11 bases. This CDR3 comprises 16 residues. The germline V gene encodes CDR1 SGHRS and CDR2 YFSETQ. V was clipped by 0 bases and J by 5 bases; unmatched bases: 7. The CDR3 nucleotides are TGCGCCAGCAGCTTGGGGGTGTTAGCGGGAGGGGACGAGCAGTACTTC. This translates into CASSLGVLAGGDEQYF. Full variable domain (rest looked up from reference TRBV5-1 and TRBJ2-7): KAGVTQTPRYLIKTRGQQVTLSCSPISGHRSVSWYQQTPGQGLQFLFEYFSETQRNKGNFPGRFSGRQFSNSRSEMNVSTLELGDSALYLCASSLGVLAGGDEQYFGPGTRLTVT.

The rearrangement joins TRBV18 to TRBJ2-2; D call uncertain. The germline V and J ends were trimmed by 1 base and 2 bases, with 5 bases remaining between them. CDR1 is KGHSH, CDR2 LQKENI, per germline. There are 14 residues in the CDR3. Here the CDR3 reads CASSPHSNTGELFF. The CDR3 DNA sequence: TGTGCCAGCTCACCACATTCTAACACCGGGGAGCTGTTTTTT.

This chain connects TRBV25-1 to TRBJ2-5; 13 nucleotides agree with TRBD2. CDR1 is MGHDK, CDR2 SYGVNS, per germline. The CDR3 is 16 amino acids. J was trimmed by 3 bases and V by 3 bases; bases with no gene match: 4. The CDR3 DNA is TGTGCCAGCAGTGACCTCACTAGCGGGAGGGAAGAGACCCAGTACTTC. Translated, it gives CASSDLTSGREETQYF.

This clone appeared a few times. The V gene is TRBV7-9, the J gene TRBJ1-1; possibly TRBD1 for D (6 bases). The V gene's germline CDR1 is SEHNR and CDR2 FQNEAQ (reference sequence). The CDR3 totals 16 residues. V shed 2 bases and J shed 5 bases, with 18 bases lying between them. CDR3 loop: CASSLRMGQGQTEAFF. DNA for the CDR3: TGTGCCAGCAGCTTAAGAATGGGGCAGGGGCAAACTGAAGCTTTCTTT.

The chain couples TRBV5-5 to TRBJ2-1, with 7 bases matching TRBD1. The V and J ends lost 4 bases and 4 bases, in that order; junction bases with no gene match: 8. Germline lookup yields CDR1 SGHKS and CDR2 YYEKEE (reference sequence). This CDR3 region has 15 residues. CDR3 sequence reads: CASSAGTASYNEQFF. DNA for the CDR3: TGTGCCAGCAGCGCCGGGACAGCAAGTTACAATGAGCAGTTCTTC.

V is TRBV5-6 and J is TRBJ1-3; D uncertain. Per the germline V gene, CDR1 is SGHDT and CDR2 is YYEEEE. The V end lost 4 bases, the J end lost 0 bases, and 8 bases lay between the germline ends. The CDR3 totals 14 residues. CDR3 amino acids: CASSALSSGNTIYF. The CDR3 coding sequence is TGTGCCAGCAGCGCCCTAAGCTCTGGAAACACCATATATTTT. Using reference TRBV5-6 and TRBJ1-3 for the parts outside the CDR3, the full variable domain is DAGVTQSPTHLIKTRGQQVTLRCSPKSGHDTVSWYQQALGQGPQFIFQYYEEEERQRGNFPDRFSGHQFPNYSSELNVNALLLGDSALYLCASSALSSGNTIYFGEGSWLTVV.